This record covers a single T cell receptor beta chain. Its specificity is not known. The data were taken from a study of TIL therapy for anti-PD-1-resistant metastatic lung cancer. For the study at large: Patients had a median age of around 54 years (range about 35-80). Findings and caveats of the study: Infused TIL clonotypes partially replaced the baseline blood repertoire, then decayed over months. Patients were highly selected, enriched for treatment-naive, never-smoker and oncogene-addicted cases.

V lost 3 bases, J lost 10 bases, and 14 bases stayed unmatched. Germline CDR1 and CDR2: LNHDA and SQIVND (reference sequence). The CDR3 covers 16 residues. Sequencing used immunoSEQ v3. Sequencing used immunoSEQ multiplex PCR; TCRdb keeps in-frame clones, though not all of them. Among more than 50,000 clones listed, around 87% were seen once. Time point defined: pre-treatment sample, taken before nivolumab and TIL therapy. The chain is built from TRBV19 and TRBJ1-4; TRBD1 matches 7 bases. The sample in question was blood, obtained at baseline. This clonotype originated in a person between 25 and 80 years old with non-small cell lung cancer. The CDR3 region is CASSILGTDRGGKLFF. CDR3 nucleotides: TGTGCCAGTAGTATCCTTGGGACAGACCGCGGTGGAAAACTGTTTTTT.